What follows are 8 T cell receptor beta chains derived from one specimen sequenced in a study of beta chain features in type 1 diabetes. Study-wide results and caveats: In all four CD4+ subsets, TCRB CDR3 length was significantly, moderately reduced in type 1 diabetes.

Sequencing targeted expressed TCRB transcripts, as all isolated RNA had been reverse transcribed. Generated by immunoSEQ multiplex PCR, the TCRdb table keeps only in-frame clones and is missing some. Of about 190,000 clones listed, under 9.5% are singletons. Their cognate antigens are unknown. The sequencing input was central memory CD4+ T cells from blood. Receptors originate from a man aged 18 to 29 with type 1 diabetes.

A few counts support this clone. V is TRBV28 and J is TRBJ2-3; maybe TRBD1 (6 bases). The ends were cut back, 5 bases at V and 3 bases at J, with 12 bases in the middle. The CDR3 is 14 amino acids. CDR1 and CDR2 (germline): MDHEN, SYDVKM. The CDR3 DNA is TGTGCCAGCAGTCTTGGACAGTTGACAGATACGCAGTATTTT. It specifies CASSLGQLTDTQYF.

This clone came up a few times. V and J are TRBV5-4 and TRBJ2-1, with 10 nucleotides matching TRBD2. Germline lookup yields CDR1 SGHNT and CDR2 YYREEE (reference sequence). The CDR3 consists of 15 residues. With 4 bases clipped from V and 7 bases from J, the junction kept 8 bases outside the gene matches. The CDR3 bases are TGTGCCAGCAGCCGGACTAGCGGTGATGGGAATGAGCAGTTCTTC. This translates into CASSRTSGDGNEQFF.

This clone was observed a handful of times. CDR3 sequence (DNA): TGTGCCTGGAGTGTTCCATCGGGGCCCCAGCATTTT. Translated, it gives CAWSVPSGPQHF. The chain recombines TRBV30 with TRBJ1-5; D call uncertain. V was trimmed by 0 bases and J by 9 bases, leaving 9 bases between them. Looked up from germline, CDR1 is GTSNPN and CDR2 is SVGIG (reference sequence). This CDR3 is 12 amino acids long.

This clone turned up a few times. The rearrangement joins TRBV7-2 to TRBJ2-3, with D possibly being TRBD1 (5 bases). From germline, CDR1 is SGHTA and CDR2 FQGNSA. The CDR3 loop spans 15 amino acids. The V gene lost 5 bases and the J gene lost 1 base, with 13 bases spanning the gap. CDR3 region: CASSPQARGTDTQYF. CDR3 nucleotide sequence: TGTGCCAGCAGCCCCCAGGCCAGGGGCACAGATACGCAGTATTTT.

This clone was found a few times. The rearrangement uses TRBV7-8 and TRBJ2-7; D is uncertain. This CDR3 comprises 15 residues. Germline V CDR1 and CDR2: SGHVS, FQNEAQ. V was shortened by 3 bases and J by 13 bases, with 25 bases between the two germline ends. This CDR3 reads CASSFSETFSRPFYF. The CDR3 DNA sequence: TGTGCCAGCAGCTTTTCGGAAACCTTCAGCAGGCCCTTCTACTTC. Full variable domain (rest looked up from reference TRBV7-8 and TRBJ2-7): GAGVSQSPRYKVAKRGQDVALRCDPISGHVSLFWYQQALGQGPEFLTYFQNEAQLDKSGLPSDRFFAERPEGSVSTLKIQRTQQEDSAVYLCASSFSETFSRPFYFGPGTRLTVT.

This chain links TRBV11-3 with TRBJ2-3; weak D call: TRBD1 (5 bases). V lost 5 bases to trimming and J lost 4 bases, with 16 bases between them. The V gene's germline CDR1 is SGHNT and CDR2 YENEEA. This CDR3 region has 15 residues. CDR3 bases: TGTGCCAGCAGCCCTATCCAGGGCGGCCCAGATACGCAGTATTTT. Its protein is CASSPIQGGPDTQYF.

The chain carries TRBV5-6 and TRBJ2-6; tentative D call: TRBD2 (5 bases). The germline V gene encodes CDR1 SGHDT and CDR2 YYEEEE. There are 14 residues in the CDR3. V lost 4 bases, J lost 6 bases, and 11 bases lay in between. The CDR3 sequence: CASSRISVANVLTF. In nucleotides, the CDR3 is TGTGCCAGCAGCAGAATTAGCGTGGCCAACGTCCTGACTTTC.

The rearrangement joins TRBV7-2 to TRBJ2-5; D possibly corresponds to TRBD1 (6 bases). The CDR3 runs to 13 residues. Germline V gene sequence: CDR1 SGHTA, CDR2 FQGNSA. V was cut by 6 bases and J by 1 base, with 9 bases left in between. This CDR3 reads CASRGHIQETQYF. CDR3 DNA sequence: TGTGCCAGCAGGGGACATATCCAAGAGACCCAGTACTTC.